This record concerns one TCR beta chain sequence. What it recognizes is unknown. These data are taken from a study of OX40 agonist ivuxolimab in advanced cancers. Overall study results and limits: Partial responders at 0.1-3.0 mg/kg had among the lowest clonal expansion.

The data were produced by immunoSEQ multiplex PCR, yet TCRdb's version contains in-frame clones alone and is incomplete. The sample contains 70,000 to 90,000 clones, 84% of which appear only once. Germline CDR1 is LNHNV and CDR2 is YYDKDF (reference sequence). V shed 4 bases and J 6 bases; nucleotides not matched to a gene: 2. This CDR3 region has 14 residues. The specimen comprised CD4+ or CD8+ T cells sorted from blood, sampled in a trial of the OX40 agonist ivuxolimab. This clonotype originated in an adult with an advanced solid tumor such as melanoma, head and neck, liver or kidney cancer. The J gene is TRBJ2-2, the V gene TRBV15; 10 nucleotides align to TRBD1. DNA for the CDR3: TGTGCCACCAGCACCGGACAGGGGGCCGGGGAGCTGTTTTTT. The encoded protein is CATSTGQGAGELFF.